This T cell receptor (beta chain) stems from a study of shared clonotypes between healthy human individuals. Using immunoSEQ multiplex PCR, the repertoire was profiled, and TCRdb retains in-frame clones only, with some absent. Among hundreds of thousands of clones listed, 90% to 97% were seen once. The TCR sequence derives from a woman aged 25 to 39 in good health. The sample was naive CD4+ T cells sorted from blood. Subset reported: CD45RA+ positively selected.

The CDR3 region is CASSLHNPPYEQYF. For the CDR3, the DNA is TGCGCCAGCAGCTTACACAACCCTCCCTACGAGCAGTACTTC. The chain recombines TRBV5-1 with TRBJ2-7; no firm D call. This CDR3 is built from 14 residues. Germline CDR1 SGHRS, CDR2 YFSETQ. Trimming pared 2 bases from V and 2 bases from J, leaving 11 bases between.